This T cell receptor (beta chain) was captured by sequencing in a study of blood T cell repertoires in COVID-19. About the study: Acute-phase and convalescent COVID-19 samples originated in the United States, Italy and Spain. Sample material is recorded as cDNA or gDNA derived from T cells, B-cell-depleted T cells, or PBMCs.

The CDR3 totals 16 residues. J gave up 1 base and V 1 base, and 5 bases lay outside the gene matches. The germline gives CDR1 LGHDT, CDR2 YNNKEL (reference sequence). As handled by the study authors: How many nucleated cells were present was estimated from reference gene primer amplification. The repertoire was sequenced with immunoSEQ multiplex PCR; TCRdb's copy has only in-frame clones and lacks some. That table gives V, J and clone size, and the DNA gave D and trimming. The sample includes about 210,000 clones, more than 70% of them seen just once. The sequence came from a man over 45 with active or convalescent COVID-19. The chain links TRBV3-1 (or the pseudogene TRBV3-2) to TRBJ2-7, with TRBD1 identical over 9 bases. What was sequenced was peripheral blood. Here the CDR3 DNA reads TGTGCCAGCAGCCAAGTAGGGGGGACAGGGTCCTACGAGCAGTACTTC. Translated, it gives CASSQVGGTGSYEQYF.